The rows below give T cell receptor beta chains drawn from one sample of a study of response to subunit inactivated influenza vaccine. TCRdb analysed the RT-PCR reads with MiXCR anew, one entry per CDR3 protein. The sample holds more than 150,000 distinct CDR3 sequences, about 10% seen once. This specimen consisted of non-naive T cells sorted from PBMCs, obtained on the day of vaccination. These receptor sequences come from a man between 45 and 60 years old who received an inactivated influenza vaccine. Both conserved end residues are part of each CDR3. A D gene is named only where the DNA matches it firmly. The size of a clone is reported for some rows only, either as once, few or many, or as a class for expanded clones.

d_call	v_call	clone_size	cdr3_length	j_call	cdr3_aa	cdr3_nt
-	TRBV12-3/TRBV12-4	-	16	TRBJ2-6	CASSLGRRSGANVLTF	TGTGCCAGCAGTTTGGGGCGGCGATCTGGGGCCAACGTCCTGACTTTC
-	TRBV28	few	13	TRBJ1-1	CASSFVAGTAAFF	TGTGCCAGCAGTTTCGTGGCAGGGACCGCAGCTTTCTTT
-	TRBV28	few	13	TRBJ1-2	CASSLGTRSGYTF	TGTGCCAGCAGTTTAGGGACACGTAGTGGCTACACCTTC
-	TRBV7-9	few	14	TRBJ2-7	CASSLALFSYEQYF	TGTGCCAGCAGCTTAGCACTCTTCTCCTACGAGCAGTACTTC
TRBD2	TRBV6-2/TRBV6-3	many	14	TRBJ2-1	CASYASGSFNEQFF	TGTGCCAGCTATGCTAGCGGGAGTTTCAATGAGCAGTTCTTC
-	TRBV14	few	14	TRBJ1-5	CASSLGLPNQPQHF	TGTGCCAGCAGTCTGGGACTCCCGAATCAGCCCCAGCATTTT
TRBD2	TRBV7-9	many	15	TRBJ2-1	CASSASGRPNNEQFF	TGTGCCAGCAGCGCTAGCGGGAGGCCAAACAATGAGCAGTTCTTC
-	TRBV28	-	11	TRBJ2-7	CASALGGEQYF	TGTGCCAGCGCTCTAGGGGGCGAGCAGTACTTC
TRBD2	TRBV7-6	few	16	TRBJ2-1	CASSPARTSGSYEQFF	TGTGCCAGCAGCCCAGCCCGGACTAGCGGGAGCTATGAGCAGTTCTTC
TRBD1	TRBV20-1	few	13	TRBJ2-1	CSADYRGSNEQFF	TGCAGTGCGGATTACAGGGGCAGTAATGAGCAGTTCTTC
-	TRBV5-1	-	15	TRBJ1-5	CASSLSPGSKQPQHF	TGCGCCAGCAGCTTGAGCCCCGGTAGCAAACAGCCCCAGCATTTT
TRBD2	TRBV6-5	many	15	TRBJ2-1	CASTYSGGARNEQFF	TGTGCCAGCACTTATAGCGGGGGGGCGAGGAATGAGCAGTTCTTC
TRBD2	TRBV7-2	few	15	TRBJ2-1	CASSLGPRAGYEQFF	TGTGCCAGCAGCTTGGGCCCTCGAGCGGGGTATGAGCAGTTCTTC
-	TRBV7-9	few	16	TRBJ1-6	CASSLFRYSYNSPLHF	TGTGCCAGCAGCTTATTCCGGTACTCCTATAATTCACCCCTCCACTTT
-	TRBV4-3	-	15	TRBJ2-5	CASSQDYGNGETQYF	TGCGCCAGCAGCCAAGACTATGGAAATGGAGAGACCCAGTACTTC
-	TRBV4-1	-	14	TRBJ1-2	CASSQGFGTYGYTF	TGCGCCAGCAGCCAAGGATTTGGGACCTATGGCTACACCTTC
-	TRBV7-2	-	13	TRBJ1-5	CASSPTRDQPQHF	TGTGCCAGCAGCCCAACTCGGGATCAGCCCCAGCATTTT
-	TRBV6-5	-	13	TRBJ2-5	CASSYLALETQYF	TGTGCCAGCAGTTACCTGGCCCTGGAGACCCAGTACTTC
TRBD1	TRBV7-2	many	14	TRBJ1-6	CASSLDSGGSPLHF	TGTGCCAGCAGCTTAGACTCAGGGGGTTCACCCCTCCACTTT
TRBD2	TRBV7-2	many	14	TRBJ2-1	CASSKPGLAGEQFF	TGTGCCAGCAGCAAACCGGGACTAGCGGGGGAGCAGTTCTTC
-	TRBV2	-	13	TRBJ2-5	CASSDWDTETQYF	TGTGCCAGCAGTGATTGGGACACGGAGACCCAGTACTTC
-	TRBV18	few	17	TRBJ2-3	CASSPSLLAGETDTQYF	TGTGCCAGCTCACCTTCTCTCCTGGCAGGGGAGACAGATACGCAGTATTTT
-	TRBV30	few	14	TRBJ1-1	CAWSRGGFDTEAFF	TGTGCCTGGAGTAGGGGGGGTTTTGACACTGAAGCTTTCTTT
TRBD2	TRBV4-1	-	17	TRBJ2-7	CASSQYVLRGRPYEQYF	TGCGCCAGCAGCCAGTACGTATTGCGGGGGAGACCCTACGAGCAGTACTTC
-	TRBV20-1	-	13	TRBJ1-2	CSAEISENYGYTF	TGCAGTGCCGAAATCTCAGAGAACTATGGCTACACCTTC
-	TRBV11-2	many	15	TRBJ2-7	CASSYHYRGSHEQYF	TGTGCCAGCAGCTATCATTATCGGGGCTCCCACGAGCAGTACTTC
-	TRBV28	-	16	TRBJ1-1	CASSPGGQRRNTEAFF	TGTGCCAGCAGCCCGGGAGGACAGCGGAGGAACACTGAAGCTTTCTTT
-	TRBV20-1	-	15	TRBJ2-2	CSAPSYSGRAGELFF	TGCAGTGCGCCGAGCTACAGCGGAAGGGCCGGGGAGCTGTTTTTT
-	TRBV20-1	-	14	TRBJ2-2	CSTRPRHNTGELFF	TGCAGCACAAGGCCGAGACACAACACCGGGGAGCTGTTTTTT
TRBD1	TRBV24-1	few	15	TRBJ1-5	CATSGTGGRNQPQHF	TGTGCCACCAGTGGAACAGGGGGCCGGAATCAGCCCCAGCATTTT
TRBD2	TRBV29-1	-	16	TRBJ2-3	CSVDWWTSGGPSTQYF	TGCAGCGTTGATTGGTGGACTAGCGGGGGGCCCTCAACGCAGTATTTT
-	TRBV5-6	many	14	TRBJ1-1	CASSLGQYVPEAFF	TGTGCCAGCAGCTTGGGACAGTACGTCCCTGAAGCTTTCTTT
-	TRBV7-2	many	14	TRBJ1-5	CASSLAGGGQPQHF	TGTGCCAGCAGCTTAGCGGGGGGCGGTCAGCCCCAGCATTTT
-	TRBV6-6	few	12	TRBJ1-2	CASRPGLDGYTF	TGTGCCAGCAGGCCAGGGTTGGATGGCTACACCTTC
TRBD1	TRBV12-3/TRBV12-4	few	13	TRBJ2-7	CASTHRQGHEQYF	TGTGCCAGCACCCATCGACAGGGCCACGAGCAGTACTTC
TRBD1	TRBV7-2	many	14	TRBJ1-2	CASSWGQSNYGYTF	TGTGCCAGCAGCTGGGGACAGTCTAACTATGGCTACACCTTC
TRBD2	TRBV20-1	-	14	TRBJ2-1	CSARWLAVDNEQFF	TGCAGTGCTAGATGGCTAGCGGTCGACAATGAGCAGTTCTTC
-	TRBV28	-	16	TRBJ2-7	CASSKRTVTSSYEQYF	TGTGCCAGCAGTAAGAGGACGGTGACGAGCTCCTACGAGCAGTACTTC
-	TRBV6-2/TRBV6-3	few	14	TRBJ2-5	CASSYLGVQETQYF	TGTGCCAGCAGTTATCTTGGGGTCCAAGAGACCCAGTACTTC
TRBD1	TRBV29-1	many	13	TRBJ2-3	CSVGTGVADTQYF	TGCAGCGTTGGGACAGGGGTTGCAGATACGCAGTATTTT
-	TRBV2	few	11	TRBJ2-1	CASSTGGADSF	TGTGCCAGCAGCACCGGAGGGGCGGATTCTTTC
TRBD1	TRBV15	many	15	TRBJ2-7	CATSIDRQGPYEQYF	TGTGCCACCAGCATCGACCGACAGGGCCCCTACGAGCAGTACTTC
-	TRBV20-1	many	13	TRBJ2-7	CSGIQDYPLEQYF	TGCAGTGGTATTCAGGACTACCCTCTCGAGCAGTACTTC
TRBD2	TRBV7-9	-	17	TRBJ2-1	CASSPRLAGGPYNEQFF	TGTGCCAGCAGCCCCCGACTAGCGGGAGGGCCCTACAATGAGCAGTTCTTC
-	TRBV27	-	13	TRBJ2-7	CASSLGQFYEQYF	TGTGCCAGCAGTTTAGGACAATTCTACGAGCAGTACTTC
-	TRBV4-2	many	15	TRBJ1-1	CASSQRRGGDTEAFF	TGTGCCAGCAGCCAAAGGCGTGGGGGCGACACTGAAGCTTTCTTT